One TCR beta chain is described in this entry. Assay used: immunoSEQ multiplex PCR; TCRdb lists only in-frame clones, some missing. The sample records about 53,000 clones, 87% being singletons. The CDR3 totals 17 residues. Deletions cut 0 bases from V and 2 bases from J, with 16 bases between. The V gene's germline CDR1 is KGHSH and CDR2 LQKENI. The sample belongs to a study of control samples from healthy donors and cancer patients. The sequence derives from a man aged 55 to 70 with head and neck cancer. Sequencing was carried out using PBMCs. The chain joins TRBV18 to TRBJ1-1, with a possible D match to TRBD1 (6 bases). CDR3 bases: TGTGCCAGCTCACCACCGTCAATGCAGGGGTCCAACACTGAAGCTTTCTTT. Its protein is CASSPPSMQGSNTEAFF.